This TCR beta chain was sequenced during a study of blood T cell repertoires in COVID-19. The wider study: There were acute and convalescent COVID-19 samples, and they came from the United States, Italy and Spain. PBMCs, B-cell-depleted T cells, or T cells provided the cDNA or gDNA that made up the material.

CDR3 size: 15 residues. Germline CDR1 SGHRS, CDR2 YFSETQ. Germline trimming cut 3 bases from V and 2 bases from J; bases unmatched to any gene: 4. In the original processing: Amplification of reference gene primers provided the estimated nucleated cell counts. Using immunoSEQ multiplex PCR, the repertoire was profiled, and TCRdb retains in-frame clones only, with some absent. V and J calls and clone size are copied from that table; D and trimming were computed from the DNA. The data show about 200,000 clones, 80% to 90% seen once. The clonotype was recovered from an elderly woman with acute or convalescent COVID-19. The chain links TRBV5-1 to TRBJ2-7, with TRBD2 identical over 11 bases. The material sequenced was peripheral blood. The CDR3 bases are TGCGCCAGCAGCTCCACTAGCGGGAGTACCTACGAGCAGTACTTC. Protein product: CASSSTSGSTYEQYF.